This T cell receptor (beta chain) was identified during a study of cytomegalovirus exposure and HLA in healthy donors. General observations from the study: Analysis was performed later, and it showed HLA-associated TCR beta chains to be more clonally expanded than equally common others. A later analysis found that most CMV-associated TCR beta chains appeared HLA-restricted. Most TCR beta V segments were productive about 87% or about 30% of the time in an earlier analysis.

The germline V gene encodes CDR1 MNHEY and CDR2 SVGAGI. V was trimmed by 2 bases and J by 3 bases, leaving 8 bases between them. The CDR3 consists of 13 residues. With 60 Vbeta and 13 Jbeta primers, the PCR was carried out. The table came from immunoSEQ multiplex PCR; TCRdb's copy has only in-frame clones and leaves some out. The sample lists more than 100,000 clones; about three quarters were seen once. As for this clone: No antigen is known for it.

The chain recombines TRBV6-5 with TRBJ2-7; TRBD1 might be the D (5 bases). The sequence derives from a female donor in good health and CMV-seropositive. The source material was PBMCs. The CDR3 region is CASSYAGNYEQYF. The CDR3 nucleotides read TGTGCCAGCAGTTACGCAGGGAACTACGAGCAGTACTTC.